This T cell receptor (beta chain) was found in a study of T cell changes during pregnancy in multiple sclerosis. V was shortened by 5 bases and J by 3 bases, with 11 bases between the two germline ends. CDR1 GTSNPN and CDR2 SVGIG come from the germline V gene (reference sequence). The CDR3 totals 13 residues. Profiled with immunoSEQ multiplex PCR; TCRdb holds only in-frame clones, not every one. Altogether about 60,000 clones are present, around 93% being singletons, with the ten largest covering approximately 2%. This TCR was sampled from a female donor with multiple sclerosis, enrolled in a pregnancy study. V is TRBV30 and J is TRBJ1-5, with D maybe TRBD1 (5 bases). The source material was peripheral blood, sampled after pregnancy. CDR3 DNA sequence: TGTGCCTGGTCGACAGCTTTCAATCAGCCCCAGCATTTT. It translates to CAWSTAFNQPQHF.